A selection of T cell receptor beta chains follows, all from one sample in a study of tumor-infiltrating lymphocytes in oesophageal squamous cell carcinoma. TCRdb recomputed calls from the PCR reads with MiXCR, one row per CDR3 protein. Of roughly 10,000 distinct CDR3 sequences detected, roughly 58% appear once; the ten largest clones hold less than 40%. The specimen sequenced was esophageal tumor tissue. These receptors were taken from a female donor with esophageal squamous cell carcinoma. CDR3s include the opening cysteine and the closing phenylalanine or tryptophan. A D gene is named only where the DNA matches it firmly. The size field is filled for only some rows; it gives once, few, many or a size class.

d_call clone_size j_call cdr3_length v_call cdr3_aa cdr3_nt
- - TRBJ1-1 15 TRBV7-3 CASSLWGGGNTEAFF TGTGCCAGCAGCTTATGGGGGGGTGGGAACACTGAAGCTTTCTTT
- few TRBJ2-1 13 TRBV7-3 CASSLGLNNEQFF TGTGCCAGCAGCTTAGGACTGAACAATGAGCAGTTCTTC
- - TRBJ2-5 14 TRBV7-9 CASSLAGAGETQYF TGTGCCAGCAGCTTAGCTGGGGCGGGGGAGACCCAGTACTTC
- - TRBJ2-1 15 TRBV24-1 CATSTGTGSYNEQFF TGTGCCACCAGTACGGGAACAGGGTCCTACAATGAGCAGTTCTTC
TRBD2 few TRBJ2-1 15 TRBV7-3 CASSLRGGRDNEQFF TGTGCCAGCAGCCTGAGAGGCGGGAGGGACAATGAGCAGTTCTTC
TRBD2 - TRBJ2-1 15 TRBV7-3 CASSLGGTSYNEQFF TGTGCCAGCAGCTTGGGAGGGACTTCCTACAATGAGCAGTTCTTC
TRBD1 many TRBJ2-5 13 TRBV19 CASSTTGLETQYF TGTGCCAGTAGTACGACAGGGCTGGAGACCCAGTACTTC
TRBD2 - TRBJ2-1 13 TRBV7-3 CASNSGGMDEQFF TGTGCCAGCAACTCGGGGGGAATGGATGAGCAGTTCTTC
TRBD2 - TRBJ2-1 14 TRBV12-3/TRBV12-4 CASSFSAGVNEQFF TGTGCCAGCAGTTTTTCAGCGGGAGTCAATGAGCAGTTCTTC
TRBD2 few TRBJ2-5 14 TRBV7-2 CASSSSGRGETQYF TGTGCCAGCAGCTCGAGCGGGAGAGGTGAGACCCAGTACTTC
- once TRBJ2-4 16 TRBV6-1 CVSSEGGRGPCYDQYF TGTGTCAGCAGTGAAGGAGGGCGGGGACCCTGCTACGATCAGTACTTC
- - TRBJ2-2 15 TRBV7-6 CASSPLRGDTGELFF TGTGCTAGCAGCCCGCTCAGGGGCGACACCGGGGAGCTGTTTTTT
- few TRBJ2-7 13 TRBV7-2 CASSSDSSYEQYF TGTGCCAGCAGCTCGGACAGTTCCTACGAGCAGTACTTC
TRBD1 - TRBJ2-1 15 TRBV7-3 CASSLPGTGHNEQFF TGTGCCAGCAGCTTACCCGGGACAGGTCACAATGAGCAGTTCTTC
- - TRBJ2-1 15 TRBV7-3 CASSYKGGTYNEQFF TGTGCCAGCAGCTATAAAGGGGGGACCTACAATGAGCAGTTCTTC
- - TRBJ1-4 15 TRBV12-3/TRBV12-4 CASSLRQNFNEKLFF TGTGCCAGCAGTTTAAGGCAGAACTTTAATGAAAAACTGTTTTTT
TRBD1 few TRBJ2-5 15 TRBV7-8 CASSQRDSSYNEQYF TGTGCCAGCAGCCAAAGGGACAGCTCCTACAATGAGCAGTACTTC
- few TRBJ1-1 11 TRBV27 CASRSFTEAFF TGTGCCAGCAGGAGCTTCACTGAAGCTTTCTTT
- - TRBJ2-7 16 TRBV9 CASSPSGGGGHYEQYF TGTGCCAGCAGCCCTTCGGGGGGAGGGGGCCACTACGAGCAGTACTTC
- - TRBJ1-1 16 TRBV7-2 CASSLSGSVWNTEAFF TGTGCCAGCAGCTTATCCGGAAGTGTTTGGAACACTGAAGCTTTCTTT
- - TRBJ2-5 15 TRBV24-1 CATSEYRAGAETQYF TGTGCCACCAGTGAATACAGGGCCGGTGCGGAGACCCAGTACTTC
- - TRBJ2-5 13 TRBV7-3 CASSRGVAETQYF TGTGCCAGCAGCCGAGGGGTGGCGGAGACCCAGTACTTC
- - TRBJ1-4 13 TRBV15 CATSRVAGEKLFF TGTGCCACCAGCAGAGTAGCGGGAGAAAAACTGTTTTTT
- - TRBJ2-1 15 TRBV7-3 CASSLGSDWGYEQFF TGTGCCAGCAGCTTAGGGTCTGACTGGGGCTATGAGCAGTTCTTC
TRBD1 - TRBJ1-1 16 TRBV7-2 CASSFGGQGLNTEAFF TGTGCCAGCAGCTTCGGGGGACAGGGATTGAACACTGAAGCTTTCTTT
- - TRBJ2-5 14 TRBV7-9 CASSEGHRQETQYF TGTGCCAGCAGCGAGGGACACCGTCAAGAGACCCAGTACTTC
- - TRBJ2-1 15 TRBV5-3 CASSSWGVYYNEQFF TGTGCCAGCAGCTCATGGGGGGTCTACTACAATGAGCAGTTCTTC